What follows describes a single T cell receptor (beta chain). Its antigen is not known. This record comes from a study of T-cell memory formation after mild COVID-19. Whole-study context: For the most part, TCR clusters were specific to one donor.

TCRdb called the 5' RACE reads again in MiXCR, with one record for every CDR3 protein. The sample includes 500,000 to 600,000 distinct CDR3 sequences, approximately 19% seen only once; the top ten take 12%. Study findings and constraints: Chiefly within CM and EM were the contracting CD4+ clones; CD8+ ones were within EMRA.

This CDR3 is 18 amino acids long. J lost 4 bases, V lost 3 bases, and 13 bases had no gene match. Sequenced material: PBMCs or a T cell subset sorted from them (not recorded which). This sequence originates from an adult woman who had mild COVID-19 (a few samples of this study predate the infection). Cell type and time point are not known. The rearrangement links TRBV12-3 or TRBV12-4 to TRBJ2-2; 8 bases are shared with TRBD2. CDR3 sequence: CASSLDRGGGAVTGELFF. The CDR3 DNA reads TGTGCCAGCAGTTTGGACCGGGGGGGAGGGGCGGTCACCGGGGAGCTGTTTTTT.